The 15 T cell receptor beta chains listed next were all sequenced from one sample in a study of cytomegalovirus exposure and HLA in healthy donors. The PCR had 60 Vbeta and 13 Jbeta primers. Assay: immunoSEQ multiplex PCR; the TCRdb copy retains only in-frame clones and omits some. In all, the sample yields about 64,000 clones. The sample comprised PBMCs. The source is a woman between 18 and 29 years old in good health and CMV-seronegative.

The chain recombines TRBV4-1 with TRBJ1-5; a weak D match, TRBD1 (6 bases). The V gene lost 1 base and the J gene lost 2 bases, with 21 bases spanning the gap. Germline CDR1 and CDR2: MGHRA and YSYEKL. CDR3 length: 19 residues. The CDR3 loop is CASSQAIYAGAKGNQPQHF. CDR3 nucleotides: TGCGCCAGCAGCCAAGCAATTTACGCAGGGGCAAAAGGCAATCAGCCCCAGCATTTT.

The V gene is TRBV25-1, the J gene TRBJ2-3; D is possibly TRBD2 (5 bases). V was trimmed by 8 bases and J by 6 bases, leaving 12 bases between them. Looked up from germline, CDR1 is MGHDK and CDR2 is SYGVNS. This CDR3 region has 12 residues. The chain's CDR3 is CASGGAADTQYF. The CDR3 nucleotides are TGTGCCAGCGGCGGAGCGGCGGATACGCAGTATTTT.

CDR3 region: CASKINTEAFF. In DNA, the CDR3 is TGTGCCAGCAAAATAAACACTGAAGCTTTCTTT. The chain carries TRBV6-1 and TRBJ1-1, with unresolved D. The ends were cut back, 7 bases at V and 2 bases at J, with 5 bases in the middle. Germline CDR1 MNHNS, CDR2 SASEGT. The CDR3 extends over 11 amino acids.

The chain recombines TRBV5-8 with TRBJ2-7; TRBD1 is a possible D gene (6 bases). Germline assignment: CDR1 SGHTS and CDR2 YDEGEE. The CDR3 spans 11 residues. V was trimmed by 2 bases and J by 6 bases, leaving 6 bases between them. The CDR3 is CASSLGGEQYF. For the CDR3, the DNA is TGTGCCAGCAGCTTAGGGGGCGAGCAGTACTTC.

V is TRBV5-1 and J is TRBJ2-1; 9 nucleotides agree with TRBD1. The trim removed 4 bases at V and 4 bases at J, leaving 6 bases unmatched. The CDR3 length is 15 residues. CDR1 is SGHRS and CDR2 is YFSETQ in the germline V gene. The CDR3 DNA reads as TGCGCCAGCAGCATCGGGACAGGGATTTACAATGAGCAGTTCTTC. Translated: CASSIGTGIYNEQFF.

The rearrangement links TRBV28 to TRBJ2-2; 9 nucleotides match TRBD2. CDR1 and CDR2 (germline): MDHEN, SYDVKM. The CDR3 sequence is 17 residues long. V gave up 7 bases and J gave up 6 bases; unmatched junction bases: 15. The CDR3 protein is CASTHGLAGFGAGELFF. The CDR3 DNA follows: TGTGCCAGCACTCATGGTCTAGCGGGGTTTGGCGCCGGGGAGCTGTTTTTT.

V is TRBV2 and J is TRBJ1-1; D perhaps matches TRBD1 (5 bases). The V end lost 7 bases, the J end lost 1 base, and 10 bases lay between the germline ends. The CDR3 consists of 13 residues. The V gene's germline CDR1 is SNHLY and CDR2 FYNNEI. The CDR3: CASTLTENTEAFF. The DNA for the CDR3 is TGTGCCAGCACTTTGACAGAGAACACTGAAGCTTTCTTT.

The CDR3 loop is CASSLGLAYEQYF. The CDR3 DNA reads TGTGCCAGCAGCTTGGGACTTGCCTACGAGCAGTACTTC. The chain uses TRBV11-2 and TRBJ2-7, with D perhaps TRBD2 (6 bases). The CDR3 is 13 amino acids. Trimming left V 3 bases short and J 2 bases short, with 8 bases between. Germline assignment: CDR1 SGHAT and CDR2 FQNNGV.

The V gene is TRBV6-6, the J gene TRBJ1-1; D ambiguous. The CDR3 is 12 amino acids. Trimming pared 2 bases from V and 3 bases from J, leaving 4 bases between. The germline CDR1 and CDR2 sequences are MNHNY and SVGAGI (reference sequence). In DNA form, the CDR3 reads TGTGCCAGCAGTTACGGAGACACTGAAGCTTTCTTT. Its translation is CASSYGDTEAFF.

The rearrangement links TRBV2 to TRBJ2-1; 10 bases are a match to TRBD2. The germline V gene encodes CDR1 SNHLY and CDR2 FYNNEI. V trimming: 6 bases; J trimming: 6 bases; junction bases outside the gene matches: 5. The CDR3 loop spans 14 amino acids. CDR3: CASRAGGPVNEQFF. The CDR3 DNA follows: TGTGCCAGCAGAGCGGGGGGGCCGGTCAATGAGCAGTTCTTC. Full variable domain (remainder filled in from reference TRBV2 and TRBJ2-1): EPEVTQTPSHQVTQMGQEVILRCVPISNHLYFYWYRQILGQKVEFLVSFYNNEISEKSEIFDDQFSVERPDGSNFTLKIRSTKLEDSAMYFCASRAGGPVNEQFFGPGTRLTVL.

The chain employs TRBV28 and TRBJ1-5; D is perhaps TRBD1 (5 bases). V shed 10 bases and J shed 3 bases, with 13 bases lying between them. The germline V gene has CDR1 MDHEN and CDR2 SYDVKM. CDR3 length equals 13 residues. CDR3 region: CATQAVLNQPQHF. Written as DNA, the CDR3 is TGTGCCACACAGGCCGTACTCAATCAGCCCCAGCATTTT.

The V and J genes are TRBV5-1 and TRBJ1-1; the D is unclear. Trimming pared 1 base from V and 1 base from J, leaving 8 bases between. Germline V gives CDR1 SGHRS, CDR2 YFSETQ. There are 14 residues in the CDR3. This CDR3 is CASSLTGPNTEAFF. The CDR3 nucleotides read TGCGCCAGCAGCTTGACGGGTCCGAACACTGAAGCTTTCTTT.

This chain links TRBV6-1 with TRBJ2-5; 9 bases agree with TRBD2. The junction had 2 bases not matched to a gene; V was cut back by 2 bases and J by 1 base. This CDR3 is 15 amino acids long. CDR1 MNHNS and CDR2 SASEGT come from the germline V gene. In nucleotides, the CDR3 is TGTGCCAGCAGTGAACTAGCGGGGATCCAAGAGACCCAGTACTTC. As protein: CASSELAGIQETQYF.

The chain recombines TRBV6-1 with TRBJ1-3; D call uncertain. Between the trimmed V and J ends, which lost 2 bases and 0 bases, there was a span of 8 bases. Germline CDR1 is MNHNS and CDR2 is SASEGT. CDR3 length: 15 residues. The CDR3 is CASSEPRLSGNTIYF. CDR3 coding DNA: TGTGCCAGCAGTGAACCAAGACTCTCTGGAAACACCATATATTTT.

This rearrangement joins TRBV25-1 to TRBJ1-1, with 7 positions matching TRBD1. The trim removed 0 bases at V and 4 bases at J, leaving 8 bases unmatched. Germline-derived CDR1 and CDR2 are MGHDK and SYGVNS. The CDR3 covers 16 residues. The CDR3 loop reads CASSEYATGRTTEAFF. CDR3 coding DNA: TGTGCCAGCAGTGAATATGCGACAGGGAGGACCACTGAAGCTTTCTTT.